A single sample gave rise to the 10 T cell receptor beta chains below, sequenced in a study of T cell repertoires in ileal Crohn's disease. The time point: neoterminal ileum biopsy at postoperative endoscopy, about 6 months after surgery. Clones were read by immunoSEQ multiplex PCR, and TCRdb kept only the in-frame ones, dropping some. Among about 62,000 clones, about 89% were seen once, and the ten largest hold about 2%. The source material was ileal tissue. These receptors were collected from an adult with Crohn's disease.

The chain links TRBV28 to TRBJ1-1; D is perhaps TRBD1 (5 bases). Germline loops: CDR1 MDHEN, CDR2 SYDVKM. The CDR3 contains 16 residues. The V and J ends lost 7 bases and 0 bases respectively, with 18 bases between them. CDR3 bases: TGTGCCAGCAAGACGACAGCCCGACACATGAACACTGAAGCTTTCTTT. Amino acid sequence: CASKTTARHMNTEAFF.

The chain carries TRBV5-1 and TRBJ1-1; D remains ambiguous. Germline V CDR1 and CDR2: SGHRS, YFSETQ. V shed 0 bases and J shed 6 bases, with 18 bases lying between them. The CDR3 is 16 amino acids. The CDR3 nucleotides read TGCGCCAGCAGCTTGGGTTGGAAGGGAGATAGCTCTGAAGCTTTCTTT. As protein: CASSLGWKGDSSEAFF.

This chain joins TRBV18 and TRBJ1-5; D is undetermined. CDR1 is KGHSH and CDR2 is LQKENI in the germline V gene. The V gene lost 4 bases and the J gene lost 7 bases, with 17 bases spanning the gap. The CDR3 length is 15 residues. CDR3 DNA sequence: TGTGCCAGCTCACGCGGGCAGCCTAAGGACCAGCCCCAGCATTTT. It encodes CASSRGQPKDQPQHF.

The rearrangement uses TRBV10-3 and TRBJ1-2; D remains unclear. From germline, CDR1 is ENHRY and CDR2 SYGVKD. The CDR3 consists of 13 residues. Trimming removed 10 bases at V and 5 bases at J, with 17 bases between. CDR3 residues: CAKTEAFDYGYTF. The CDR3 DNA reads TGTGCCAAAACGGAGGCCTTCGATTATGGCTACACCTTC.

V is TRBV9 and J is TRBJ2-7; 9 positions agree with TRBD2. The J segment lost 2 bases and the V segment lost 4 bases, leaving 7 bases of the junction unmatched. The germline gives CDR1 SGDLS, CDR2 YYNGEE. The CDR3 totals 15 residues. The CDR3 loop reads CASSHSGSGAYEQYF. In DNA form, the CDR3 reads TGTGCCAGCAGCCATAGCGGGAGTGGGGCCTACGAGCAGTACTTC. Filled out from reference TRBV9 and TRBJ2-7, the complete variable domain reads DSGVTQTPKHLITATGQRVTLRCSPRSGDLSVYWYQQSLDQGLQFLIQYYNGEERAKGNILERFSAQQFPDLHSELNLSSLELGDSALYFCASSHSGSGAYEQYFGPGTRLTVT.

The DNA for the CDR3 is TGTGCCAGCAGTCGCGGACTAGCGGGTCCCACAGATACGCAGTATTTT. Protein: CASSRGLAGPTDTQYF. V usage is TRBV7-9 and J usage is TRBJ2-3; 11 nucleotides line up with TRBD2. The V gene's germline CDR1 is SEHNR and CDR2 FQNEAQ (reference sequence). This CDR3 comprises 16 residues. V shed 6 bases, J shed 2 bases, and the junction held 7 bases outside the gene matches.

V gene TRBV5-4 combines with J gene TRBJ1-2; the match to TRBD1 covers 7 bases. J was trimmed by 8 bases and V by 5 bases; bases with no gene match: 9. CDR1 and CDR2 from the germline V gene are SGHNT and YYREEE (reference sequence). This CDR3 is 13 amino acids long. CDR3 nucleotides: TGTGCCAGCAGTTTGCAGGGGGTTTCCGGCTACACCTTC. This encodes CASSLQGVSGYTF.

The V and J genes are TRBV11-3 and TRBJ2-7; tentative D call: TRBD2 (6 bases). Trimming took off 7 bases at V and 0 bases at J, with 13 bases between the two ends. CDR1 SGHNT and CDR2 YENEEA come from the germline V gene. The CDR3 runs 14 residues. The CDR3 DNA reads TGTGCCAGCACCATACGGGGGAGCTCCTACGAGCAGTACTTC. This encodes CASTIRGSSYEQYF.

The chain combines TRBV6-1 with TRBJ2-7, with D perhaps matching TRBD2 (5 bases). The germline V gene encodes CDR1 MNHNS and CDR2 SASEGT. Deletions cut 2 bases from V and 8 bases from J, with 13 bases between. CDR3 length: 13 residues. CDR3 protein: CASSEMSLAKQYV. The CDR3 DNA sequence: TGTGCCAGCAGTGAAATGAGCCTAGCTAAGCAGTACGTC.

V usage is TRBV11-2 and J usage is TRBJ1-1; D might be TRBD1 (5 bases). The CDR3 covers 15 residues. Germline loops: CDR1 SGHAT, CDR2 FQNNGV. Trimming removed 2 bases from V and 0 bases from J, with 10 bases in between. In nucleotides, the CDR3 is TGTGCCAGCAGCTTATCTCACAGGATGAACACTGAAGCTTTCTTT. Its translation: CASSLSHRMNTEAFF. Filled out from reference TRBV11-2 and TRBJ1-1, the complete variable domain reads EAGVAQSPRYKIIEKRQSVAFWCNPISGHATLYWYQQILGQGPKLLIQFQNNGVVDDSQLPKDRFSAERLKGVDSTLKIQPAKLEDSAVYLCASSLSHRMNTEAFFGQGTRLTVV.